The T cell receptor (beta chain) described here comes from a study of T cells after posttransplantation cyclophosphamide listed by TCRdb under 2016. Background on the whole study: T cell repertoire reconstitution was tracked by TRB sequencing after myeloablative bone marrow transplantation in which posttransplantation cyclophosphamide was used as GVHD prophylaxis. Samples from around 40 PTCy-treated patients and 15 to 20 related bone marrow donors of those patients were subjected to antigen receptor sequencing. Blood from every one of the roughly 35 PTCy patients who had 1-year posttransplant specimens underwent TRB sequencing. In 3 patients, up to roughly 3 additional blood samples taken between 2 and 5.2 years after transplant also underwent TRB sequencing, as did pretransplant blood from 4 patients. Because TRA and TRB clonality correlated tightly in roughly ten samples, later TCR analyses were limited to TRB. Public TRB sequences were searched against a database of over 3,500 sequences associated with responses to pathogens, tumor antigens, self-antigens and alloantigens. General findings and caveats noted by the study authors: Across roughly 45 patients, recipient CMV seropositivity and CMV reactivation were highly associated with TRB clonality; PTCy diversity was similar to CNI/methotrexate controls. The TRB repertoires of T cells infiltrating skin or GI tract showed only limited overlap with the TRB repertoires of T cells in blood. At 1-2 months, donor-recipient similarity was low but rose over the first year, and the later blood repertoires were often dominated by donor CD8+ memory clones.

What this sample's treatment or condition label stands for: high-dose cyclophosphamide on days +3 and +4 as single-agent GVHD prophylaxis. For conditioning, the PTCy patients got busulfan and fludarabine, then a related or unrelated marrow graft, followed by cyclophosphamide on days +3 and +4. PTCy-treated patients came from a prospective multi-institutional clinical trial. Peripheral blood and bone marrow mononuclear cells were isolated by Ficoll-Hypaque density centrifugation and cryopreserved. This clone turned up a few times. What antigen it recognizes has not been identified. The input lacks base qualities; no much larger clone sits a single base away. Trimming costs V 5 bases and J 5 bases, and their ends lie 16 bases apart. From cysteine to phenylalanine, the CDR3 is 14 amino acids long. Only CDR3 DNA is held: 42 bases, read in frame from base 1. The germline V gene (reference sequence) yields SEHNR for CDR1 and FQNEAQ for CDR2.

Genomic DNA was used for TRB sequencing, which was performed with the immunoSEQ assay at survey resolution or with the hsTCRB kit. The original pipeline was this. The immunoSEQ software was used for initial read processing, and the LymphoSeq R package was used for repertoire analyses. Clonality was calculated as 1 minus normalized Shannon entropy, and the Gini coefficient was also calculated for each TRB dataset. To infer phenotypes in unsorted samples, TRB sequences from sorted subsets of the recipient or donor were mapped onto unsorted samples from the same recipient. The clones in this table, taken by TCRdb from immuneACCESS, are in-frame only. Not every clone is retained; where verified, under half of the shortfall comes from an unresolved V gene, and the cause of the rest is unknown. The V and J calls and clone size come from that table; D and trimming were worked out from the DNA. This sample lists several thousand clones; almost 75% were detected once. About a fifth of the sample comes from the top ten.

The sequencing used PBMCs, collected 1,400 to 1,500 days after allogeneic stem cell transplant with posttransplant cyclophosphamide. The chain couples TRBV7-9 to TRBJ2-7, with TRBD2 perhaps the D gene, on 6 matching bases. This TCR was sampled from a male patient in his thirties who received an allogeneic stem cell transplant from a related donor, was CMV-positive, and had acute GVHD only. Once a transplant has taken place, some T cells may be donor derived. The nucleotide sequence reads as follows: TGTGCCAGCAGCGATCGGGAGCCATGGGACGAGCAGTACTTC. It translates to CASSDREPWDEQYF. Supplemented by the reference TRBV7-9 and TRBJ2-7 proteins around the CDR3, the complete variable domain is DTGVSQNPRHKITKRGQNVTFRCDPISEHNRLYWYRQTLGQGPEFLTYFQNEAQLEKSRLLSDRFSAERPKGSFSTLEIQRTEQGDSAMYLCASSDREPWDEQYFGPGTRLTVT.